This record concerns one T cell receptor beta chain sequence. Its antigen is currently unknown. Each and every patient relapsed after autologous stem cell transplantation, and patients got differing brentuximab vedotin exposure. These data originate in a study of PD-1 blockade in classical Hodgkin lymphoma. Study-level points and caveats: Whoever responded completely had baseline diversity much like that seen in newly diagnosed patients.

Clones were read by immunoSEQ multiplex PCR, and TCRdb kept only the in-frame ones, dropping some. The sample includes about 90,000 clones, around 90% of them seen just once. The CDR3 is 12 amino acids. The germline V gene encodes CDR1 KGHSY and CDR2 FQNENV. V was trimmed by 1 base and J by 6 bases, leaving 5 bases between them. The chain is built from TRBV16 and TRBJ2-3; D is undetermined. Material: peripheral blood mononuclear cells (PBMCs), obtained before the second cycle of nivolumab. The TCR sequence derives from a human donor with classical Hodgkin lymphoma. The CDR3 DNA sequence: TGTGCCAGCAGCCAATTGTGGGATACGCAGTATTTT. Its translation: CASSQLWDTQYF.